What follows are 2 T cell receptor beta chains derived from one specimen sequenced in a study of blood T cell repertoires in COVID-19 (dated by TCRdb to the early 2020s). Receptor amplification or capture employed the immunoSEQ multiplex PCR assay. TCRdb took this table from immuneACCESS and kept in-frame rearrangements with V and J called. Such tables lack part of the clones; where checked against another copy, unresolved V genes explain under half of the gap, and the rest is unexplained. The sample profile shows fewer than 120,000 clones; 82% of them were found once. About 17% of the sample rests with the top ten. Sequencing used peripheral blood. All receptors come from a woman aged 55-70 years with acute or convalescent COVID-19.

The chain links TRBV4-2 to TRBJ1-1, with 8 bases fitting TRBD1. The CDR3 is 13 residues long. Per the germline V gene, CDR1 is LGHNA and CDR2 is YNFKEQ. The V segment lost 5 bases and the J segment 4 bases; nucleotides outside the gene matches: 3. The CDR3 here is CASSNTGGTEAFF. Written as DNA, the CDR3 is TGTGCCAGCAGCAATACAGGGGGCACTGAAGCTTTCTTT.

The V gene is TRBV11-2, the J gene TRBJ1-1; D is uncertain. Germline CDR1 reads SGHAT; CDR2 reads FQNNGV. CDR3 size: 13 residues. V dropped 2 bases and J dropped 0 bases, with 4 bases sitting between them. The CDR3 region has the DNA TGTGCCAGCAGCTTATCTATGAACACTGAAGCTTTCTTT. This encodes CASSLSMNTEAFF.